This T cell receptor beta chain is from a study of response to subunit inactivated influenza vaccine. Between the trimmed V and J ends, which lost 5 bases and 2 bases, there was a span of 16 bases. The CDR3 contains 15 residues. Germline V CDR1 and CDR2: MGHRA, YSYEKL. Each CDR3 protein is one row after TCRdb ran MiXCR on the RT-PCR reads. There are about 650,000 distinct CDR3 sequences in the sample; around 14% occur only once, and about 9.9% lies in the top ten. About this clonotype: Its antigen is still unknown.

Findings and limits, study-wide: It was the authors' suggestion that each seasonal influenza vaccination recruits few new T cells.

The source material was PBMCs from blood, sampled about 13 days after vaccination. This receptor was obtained from a man over 45 who received an inactivated influenza vaccine. The chain is built from TRBV4-1 and TRBJ2-7; D not certain. The CDR3 spells CASSNNARGPYEQYF. Here the CDR3 DNA reads TGCGCCAGCAGCAACAACGCCCGCGGCCCCTACGAGCAGTACTTC.